What follows are 2 T cell receptor beta chains derived from one specimen sequenced in a study of response to subunit inactivated influenza vaccine. MiXCR, applied by TCRdb to the RT-PCR reads, yields one record per CDR3 protein. The data contain around 650,000 distinct CDR3 sequences, approximately 15% of them singletons. Material: PBMCs from blood, obtained roughly 12 days after vaccination. The receptors derive from a man aged 45-60 years who received an inactivated influenza vaccine.

This clonotype was counted a few times. The CDR3 DNA sequence: TGCAGTGCTCTTAGTCGAAACACCATATATTTT. It yields the protein CSALSRNTIYF. The chain combines TRBV20-1 with TRBJ1-3; no definite D call. Germline V lookup: CDR1 DFQATT, CDR2 SNEGSKA (reference sequence). Trimming stripped 5 bases from V and 5 bases from J, with 7 bases between. This CDR3 region has 11 residues.

V is TRBV12-3 or TRBV12-4 and J is TRBJ2-4, with D perhaps matching TRBD2 (6 bases). The CDR3 length is 13 residues. V was clipped by 5 bases and J by 9 bases, with 14 bases between them. CDR3 residues: CASSTGRGGIQYF. DNA for the CDR3: TGTGCCAGCAGTACGGGAAGGGGAGGCATTCAGTACTTC.